The table lists the clone carrying this TCR beta chain with a few counts. The target antigen is unknown. The length of the CDR3 is 13 residues. Germline CDR1 and CDR2: MNHNY and SVGAGI (reference sequence). V lost 6 bases and J 5 bases, leaving 10 bases between the germline ends. Both TRBC1 and TRBC2 were covered by a beta constant-region primer of two equimolar oligonucleotides. Four rounds of PCR amplified the ligated cDNA using nested alpha and beta constant-region primers plus SP2. TCRdb itself ran the UMI-ligation and nested PCR reads through MiXCR, one entry per CDR3 protein. Of over 130,000 distinct CDR3 sequences listed, approximately 21% are singletons. These data originate in a study of naive and memory T cell subsets. Points from the study as a whole: A few larger clonotypes appeared in naive repertoires, especially CD8, possibly memory cells re-expressing CD45RA. Clonotypes here are unpaired alpha or beta chain sequences.

The sequencing input was naive CD8+ T cells from blood. The chain combines TRBV6-6 with TRBJ2-2; D is possibly TRBD1 (6 bases). This clonotype was obtained from a human donor in good health. CDR3 in DNA: TGTGCCAGCAGCAATAGGGGGACCGGGGAGCTGTTTTTT. This sequence encodes CASSNRGTGELFF.